This entry features one TCR beta chain sequence. The antigen is not known. The sample belongs to a study of cytomegalovirus exposure and HLA in healthy donors. General observations from the study: In an earlier analysis, in 587 donors, most V segments appeared productive either ~87% or ~30% of the time. Reportedly, cytomegalovirus status was diagnosed with high sensitivity and specificity.

Each donor's status was that of a healthy bone marrow donor. The germline V gene has CDR1 SEHNR and CDR2 FQNEAQ (reference sequence). This CDR3 is built from 16 residues. V lost 1 base and J lost 2; bases outside the gene matches: 5. The primer mix had 60 Vbeta and 13 Jbeta primers. Some clones are missing from TCRdb's copy, which holds only in-frame ones; the method was immunoSEQ multiplex PCR. The data show 150,000 to 180,000 clones, with nearly 80% seen just once and roughly 13% held by the top ten. The clonotype originates from a man aged 25 to 40 in good health and CMV-seropositive. The rearrangement uses TRBV7-9 and TRBJ2-7, with 10 bases matching TRBD2. Sequenced material: PBMCs. The CDR3 DNA reads as TGTGCCAGCAGCTTAGGGTCGAGCGGGAGGGCCTACGAGCAGTACTTC. Amino acids: CASSLGSSGRAYEQYF.